This T cell receptor beta chain was sequenced for a study of T cell repertoires in cytomegalovirus infection. Each CDR3 protein is one row after TCRdb ran MiXCR on the reads. The top ten hold less than 3% of the sample, which has around 280,000 distinct CDR3 sequences, approximately 8.9% seen once. The germline V gene encodes CDR1 MGHDK and CDR2 SYGVNS. With 4 bases removed from V and 5 bases from J, the gap between germline ends came to 23 bases. The CDR3 spans 17 residues. General study points: Individuals carrying CMV plus the relevant HLA were identified by cumulative frequency of public TCR beta families.

This clonotype has ten or more counts. What it binds is not known. Specimen: PBMCs. This receptor was identified in a human donor in good health (CMV status not recorded). Some clones in this sample may be carry-over from other donors' samples. The rearrangement uses TRBV25-1 and TRBJ1-1, with D unresolved. CDR3 nucleotide sequence: TGTGCCAGCAGTGCTCCTGTCGGGTACTCGCGGGAGACTGAAGCTTTCTTT. Encoded protein: CASSAPVGYSRETEAFF.